This entry is about one T cell receptor beta chain. Its target antigen remains unknown. Qualities for individual bases were not recorded, and no much larger clone is one base off. This sample was taken from a study of tumor and adjacent non-tumor tissue in lung cancer (dated by TCRdb to the late 2010s). Study-wide context: Of the cohort, about 11 patients had adenocarcinoma, 2 had squamous cell carcinoma and 1 had small cell lung cancer. A total of 95 million to 150 million productive TCRbeta reads were generated by sequencing, corresponding to an average of about 4 million reads per sample. The roughly 15 enrolled patients, of whom around 10 were men and 5 were women, were aged about 30 to 80 years and were diagnosed with TNM stage I to III disease. The study compared bulk TCRbeta repertoires between lung tumor tissue and matched distant non-tumor lung tissue from more than twelve lung cancer patients. Under 35 paired specimens, one tumor and one normal lung sample per patient, were profiled by TCRbeta CDR3 sequencing.

Broader findings and caveats from the paper: The cohort had only approximately 15 patients, and the authors noted that larger samples and more detailed clinical data are needed. Neither the sequencing platform nor unique molecular identifiers are mentioned in the methods. Tumor tissue showed significantly higher TCR diversity (inverse Simpson) than normal lung tissue, at 431.37 vs 166.20 (P = 0.0075, Mann-Whitney U test). The top 100 clones accounted for a significantly larger cumulative portion of the repertoire in normal lung than in tumor tissue. TCR diversity was significantly higher in younger patients, and greater tumor TCR diversity was associated with shorter overall survival and shorter disease-free survival. Peripheral blood was not sequenced, so blood TCRbeta repertoires in these lung cancer patients were not examined.

RNA was isolated from bulk unsorted tissue, and RNA quality was assessed with a NanoDrop ND-1000 and an Agilent 2100. Newly diagnosed lung cancer patients without prior chemotherapy who had been admitted for thoracic surgery in China between August and November 2014 were enrolled as donors. Anyone who had undergone radiotherapy or chemotherapy before, or who had another cancer at the same time, was left out of the study. Pieces of surgical tissue measuring about 1-2.1 cm3 were kept in RNAlater solution and stored at -80 degrees C until use. Libraries came from multiplex PCR. Sequencing instrument: Illumina HiSeq 2500. Following protocols modified from ARM-PCR, the researchers constructed TCRbeta libraries through three rounds of nested PCR with primers (Table S4). Before sequencing, PCR products of 200-500 bp were cut from the gel and purified using the QIAquick gel extraction kit. Under the source paper's analysis protocol: Trimmomatic was used to clean the reads, FLASH merged the cleaned reads into complete CDR3 sequences, and MiTCR assigned the sequences to V(D)J germline segments. Clonal diversity was computed as the inverse Simpson's index with VDJtools. In-frame sequences without a premature stop codon were defined as productive reads. TCRdb reprocessed the public reads (quality trimming at Q25 with fastp, clone calling with MiXCR) and kept in-frame beta chains. Rows matching on CDR3 protein sequence are summarized as one entry with the most common DNA and genes. V and J calls and clone size were set by TCRdb, not the authors. Counted in this sample were 100,000 to 150,000 distinct CDR3 sequences; around three fifths of them appeared once. The leading ten clones occupy 9.5% to 15% of the sample.

This clonotype was sampled from a man aged 25-45 years with non-small cell lung cancer. The sequenced sample was lung tumor tissue.

The sequence in DNA is TGTGCCAGCAGTGCCCTAGCGCCTACAGATACGCAGTATTTT. This encodes CASSALAPTDTQYF. This receptor chain uses TRBV28 and TRBJ2-3; the best D guess is TRBD2, with 6 bases matching. The germline V gene encodes CDR1 MDHEN and CDR2 SYDVKM. The CDR3 runs 14 amino acids, cysteine and phenylalanine included. The retained sequence is limited to the CDR3, 42 bases, with the frame set at the first base. Trimming takes 5 bases from V and 3 bases from J, and the germline ends sit 12 bases apart.